The 18 T cell receptor beta chains presented below share a single source sample, sequenced in a study of blood T cell repertoires in COVID-19. Using immunoSEQ multiplex PCR, the repertoire was profiled, and TCRdb retains in-frame clones only, with some absent. The table records over 60,000 clones, approximately 83% of them present only once. The sample comprised peripheral blood. The receptors were gathered from a man in his forties or fifties with acute or convalescent COVID-19.

In regard to this clone: Additional DNA sequences in this sample encode the identical CDR3. The rearrangement links TRBV5-1 to TRBJ1-2; TRBD1 might be the D (5 bases). CDR1 and CDR2 (germline): SGHRS, YFSETQ. V lost 1 base and J lost 6, with 13 bases in between. This CDR3 region has 14 residues. The chain's CDR3 is CASSLFGGEDGYTF. Here the CDR3 DNA reads TGCGCCAGCAGCTTGTTCGGAGGGGAGGATGGCTACACCTTC.

The chain links TRBV4-2 to TRBJ2-7, with D tentatively TRBD1 (5 bases). Trimming cost V 0 bases and J 4 bases, with 7 bases left between them. This CDR3 has 13 residues. Germline CDR1 is LGHNA and CDR2 is YNFKEQ. The CDR3 is CASSQDRAYEQYF. In DNA form, the CDR3 reads TGTGCCAGCAGCCAAGACAGGGCTTACGAGCAGTACTTC.

V is TRBV30 and J is TRBJ2-2; D not resolved. The CDR3 consists of 15 residues. Trimming removed 2 bases at V and 2 bases at J, with 12 bases between. Germline-derived CDR1 and CDR2 are GTSNPN and SVGIG (reference sequence). CDR3 in amino acids: CAWSPIPVNTGELFF. CDR3 nucleotides: TGTGCCTGGAGTCCTATCCCCGTAAACACCGGGGAGCTGTTTTTT.

The chain couples TRBV19 to TRBJ1-1; a possible D gene is TRBD1 (5 bases). CDR1 and CDR2 from the germline V gene are LNHDA and SQIVND (reference sequence). The CDR3 extends over 15 amino acids. The V end lost 1 base, the J end lost 6 bases, and 15 bases lay between the germline ends. The CDR3 nucleotides read TGTGCCAGTAGTATAGCTGGGGTCCTAGGGGCTGAAGCTTTCTTT. It is translated as CASSIAGVLGAEAFF. The full variable domain, completed using reference TRBV19 and TRBJ1-1, is DGGITQSPKYLFRKEGQNVTLSCEQNLNHDAMYWYRQDPGQGLRLIYYSQIVNDFQKGDIAEGYSVSREKKESFPLTVTSAQKNPTAFYLCASSIAGVLGAEAFFGQGTRLTVV.

With respect to this clone: A junction end diverges from the germline sequence, so it may reflect a read error. V gene TRBV30 combines with J gene TRBJ1-3; D uncertain. CDR3 length: 12 residues. CDR1 and CDR2 (germline): GTSNPN, SVGIG (reference sequence). The CDR3 DNA reads TGTGCCTGGAGTGACATTGGAGACACCATATATTTT. Its protein is CAWSDIGDTIYF.

The chain combines TRBV5-1 with TRBJ1-4; TRBD1 matches 9 bases. Per the germline V gene, CDR1 is SGHRS and CDR2 is YFSETQ. This CDR3 region has 16 residues. V lost 1 base and J lost 8; bases outside the gene matches: 9. The CDR3 loop reads CASSLTGGALKEKLFF. The CDR3 nucleotides are TGCGCCAGCAGCTTGACAGGGGGCGCTTTAAAGGAAAAACTGTTTTTT. Full variable domain (rest looked up from reference TRBV5-1 and TRBJ1-4): KAGVTQTPRYLIKTRGQQVTLSCSPISGHRSVSWYQQTPGQGLQFLFEYFSETQRNKGNFPGRFSGRQFSNSRSEMNVSTLELGDSALYLCASSLTGGALKEKLFFGSGTQLSVL.

The J gene is TRBJ2-5, the V gene TRBV12-5; D remains ambiguous. Trimming cost V 6 bases and J 0 bases, with 17 bases left between them. The CDR3 extends over 16 amino acids. Per germline, CDR1 LGHNT and CDR2 FRNRAP. This chain's CDR3 is CASGTTPPMYQETQYF. CDR3 nucleotide sequence: TGTGCTAGTGGCACCACACCACCGATGTACCAAGAGACCCAGTACTTC.

This clone has a single count. V gene TRBV7-2 combines with J gene TRBJ2-7; D might be TRBD2 (6 bases). Trimming pared 6 bases from V and 0 bases from J, leaving 15 bases between. Germline V gene sequence: CDR1 SGHTA, CDR2 FQGNSA. CDR3 size: 15 residues. CDR3 sequence: CASSPTGTSSYEQYF. CDR3 nucleotides: TGTGCCAGCAGTCCCACCGGGACTTCCTCCTACGAGCAGTACTTC.

The chain combines TRBV25-1 with TRBJ2-7; tentative D call: TRBD2 (6 bases). Germline values: CDR1 MGHDK, CDR2 SYGVNS. With 7 bases removed from V and 5 bases from J, the gap between germline ends came to 18 bases. CDR3 size: 14 residues. CDR3 region: CASKDQGLPNEQYF. The CDR3, as DNA: TGTGCCAGCAAGGATCAGGGACTTCCTAACGAGCAGTACTTC.

This chain connects TRBV18 to TRBJ1-6, with a tentative D call TRBD1 (6 bases). This CDR3 region has 12 residues. Deletions cut 6 bases from V and 16 bases from J, with 16 bases between. Germline assignment: CDR1 KGHSH and CDR2 LQKENI. The CDR3 sequence: CASSPNRDTLHF. The CDR3 region has the DNA TGTGCCAGCTCCCCTAACAGGGATACTCTCCACTTT.

The rearrangement links TRBV11-3 to TRBJ2-5, with TRBD2 identical over 14 bases. Trimming cost V 1 base and J 5 bases; bases outside gene matches: 6. The length of the CDR3 is 17 residues. Germline CDR1 reads SGHNT; CDR2 reads YENEEA. The CDR3 is CASSLGSRLAGGETQYF. DNA for the CDR3: TGTGCCAGCAGCTTAGGATCCCGACTAGCGGGGGGGGAGACCCAGTACTTC.

This clone was detected a few times. The J gene is TRBJ2-7, the V gene TRBV7-9; 9 bases fit TRBD1. Germline CDR1 and CDR2: SEHNR and FQNEAQ (reference sequence). The CDR3 is made up of 16 amino acids. With V trimmed by 2 bases and J by 7 bases, 12 bases remained unmatched. The CDR3 nucleotides are TGTGCCAGCAGCTTATCGTCAGGACAGGGGTTGGGTGAGCAGTACTTC. Translation: CASSLSSGQGLGEQYF.

The chain combines TRBV29-1 with TRBJ2-5, with D possibly being TRBD2 (6 bases). V lost 2 bases to trimming and J lost 5 bases, with 9 bases between them. The CDR3 contains 12 residues. CDR1 is SQVTM, CDR2 ANQGSEA, per germline. This CDR3 is CSVEYGGETQYF. The CDR3 nucleotides are TGCAGCGTTGAATACGGGGGTGAGACCCAGTACTTC.

This chain uses TRBV19 with TRBJ2-5, with 7 bases matching TRBD1. V lost 3 bases and J lost 2; bases outside the gene matches: 6. The CDR3 is 15 residues long. The V gene's germline CDR1 is LNHDA and CDR2 SQIVND (reference sequence). Here the CDR3 reads CASSIPQGPQETQYF. Written as DNA, the CDR3 is TGTGCCAGTAGTATCCCACAGGGGCCACAAGAGACCCAGTACTTC.

The chain carries TRBV14 and TRBJ1-2; the D is unclear. Germline CDR1 reads SGHDN; CDR2 reads FVKESK. This CDR3 spans 15 amino acids. V shed 4 bases and J shed 8 bases, with 20 bases lying between them. CDR3 loop: CASSLRVNSLRGYTF. The CDR3 coding sequence is TGTGCCAGCAGCCTCCGAGTCAACTCCCTTCGGGGCTACACCTTC.

This chain connects TRBV27 to TRBJ2-7; 10 nucleotides align to TRBD1. CDR3 length: 14 residues. V shed 3 bases and J 3 bases; nucleotides not matched to a gene: 2. CDR1 is MNHEY and CDR2 is SMNVEV in the germline V gene (reference sequence). The CDR3 DNA reads as TGTGCCAGCAGTTTCGACAGGGGGCACTACGAGCAGTACTTC. Its protein product is CASSFDRGHYEQYF.

The J gene is TRBJ1-5, the V gene TRBV5-1; D possibly corresponds to TRBD1 (6 bases). The CDR3 is made up of 15 amino acids. CDR1 is SGHRS, CDR2 YFSETQ, per germline. With 0 bases removed from V and 8 bases from J, the gap between germline ends came to 15 bases. The CDR3 sequence is CASSLAGQPTEPQHF. The CDR3 bases are TGCGCCAGCAGCTTGGCGGGACAACCTACCGAGCCCCAGCATTTT.

This clone was picked up one time. The chain is built from TRBV6-5 and TRBJ1-2, with a weak D call TRBD1 (6 bases). The germline V gene encodes CDR1 MNHEY and CDR2 SVGAGI. CDR3 size: 11 residues. V was pared by 8 bases and J by 5 bases, with 9 bases between. The CDR3 coding sequence is TGTGCCAGCCGAGGACAGTATGGCTACACCTTC. Its translation is CASRGQYGYTF.